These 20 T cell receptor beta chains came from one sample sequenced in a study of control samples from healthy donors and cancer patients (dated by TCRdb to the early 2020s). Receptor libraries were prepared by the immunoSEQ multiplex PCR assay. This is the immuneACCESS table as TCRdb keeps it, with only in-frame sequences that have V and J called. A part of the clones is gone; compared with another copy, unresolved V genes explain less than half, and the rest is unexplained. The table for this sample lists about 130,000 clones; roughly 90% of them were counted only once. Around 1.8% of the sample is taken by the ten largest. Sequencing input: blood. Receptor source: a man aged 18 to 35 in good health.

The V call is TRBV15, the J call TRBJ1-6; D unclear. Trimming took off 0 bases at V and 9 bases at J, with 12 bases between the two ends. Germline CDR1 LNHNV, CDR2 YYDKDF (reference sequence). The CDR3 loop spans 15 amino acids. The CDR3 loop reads CATSRDYHVSSPLHF. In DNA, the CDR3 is TGTGCCACCAGCAGAGATTATCACGTTAGTTCACCCCTCCACTTT.

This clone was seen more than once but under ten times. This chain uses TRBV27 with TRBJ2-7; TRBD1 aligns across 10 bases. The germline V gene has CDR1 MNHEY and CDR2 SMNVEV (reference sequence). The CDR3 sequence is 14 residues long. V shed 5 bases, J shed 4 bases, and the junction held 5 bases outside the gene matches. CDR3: CASSRQGAAYEQYF. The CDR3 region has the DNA TGTGCCAGCAGTCGACAGGGGGCGGCATACGAGCAGTACTTC.

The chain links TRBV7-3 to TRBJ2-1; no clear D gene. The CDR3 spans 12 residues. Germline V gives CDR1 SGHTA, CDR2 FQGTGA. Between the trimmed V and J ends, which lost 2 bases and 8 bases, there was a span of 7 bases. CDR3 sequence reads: CASSLGVDEQFF. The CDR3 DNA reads TGTGCCAGCAGCTTAGGTGTGGATGAGCAGTTCTTC.

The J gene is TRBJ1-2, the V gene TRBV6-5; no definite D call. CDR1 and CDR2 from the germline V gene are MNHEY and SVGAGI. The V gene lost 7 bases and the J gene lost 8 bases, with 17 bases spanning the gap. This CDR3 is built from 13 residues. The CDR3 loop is CASIAGWPMGYTF. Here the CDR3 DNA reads TGTGCCAGCATTGCAGGTTGGCCTATGGGCTACACCTTC.

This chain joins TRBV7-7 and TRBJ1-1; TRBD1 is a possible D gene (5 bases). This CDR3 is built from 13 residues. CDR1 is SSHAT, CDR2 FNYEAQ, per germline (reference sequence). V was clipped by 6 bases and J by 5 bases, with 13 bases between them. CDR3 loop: CASRKGVITEAFF. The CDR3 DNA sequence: TGTGCCAGCAGGAAAGGGGTTATAACTGAAGCTTTCTTT. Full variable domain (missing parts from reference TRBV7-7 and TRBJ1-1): GAGVSQSPRYKVTKRGQDVTLRCDPISSHATLYWYQQALGQGPEFLTYFNYEAQPDKSGLPSDRFSAERPEGSISTLTIQRTEQRDSAMYRCASRKGVITEAFFGQGTRLTVV.

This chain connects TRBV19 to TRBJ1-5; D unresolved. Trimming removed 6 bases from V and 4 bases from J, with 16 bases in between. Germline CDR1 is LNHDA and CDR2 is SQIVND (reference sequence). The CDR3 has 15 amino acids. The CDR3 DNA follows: TGTGCCAGTAGGAGGGAGCGGCCCGCTAATCAGCCCCAGCATTTT. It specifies CASRRERPANQPQHF.

The CDR3, as DNA: TGTGCCAGTAGTATAGAGGTCGGGCAGGTGGGCTACGAGCAGTACTTC. This encodes CASSIEVGQVGYEQYF. The V gene is TRBV19, the J gene TRBJ2-7, with unresolved D. There are 16 residues in the CDR3. Germline values: CDR1 LNHDA, CDR2 SQIVND (reference sequence). V dropped 0 bases and J dropped 3 bases, with 15 bases sitting between them.

CDR3 protein: CASSRTGTPNYEQYF. The DNA for the CDR3 is TGTGCCAGCAGTAGGACCGGGACACCGAACTACGAGCAGTACTTC. V is TRBV6-5 and J is TRBJ2-7; possibly TRBD1 for D (6 bases). There are 15 residues in the CDR3. Germline CDR1 reads MNHEY; CDR2 reads SVGAGI. V shed 5 bases and J shed 3 bases, with 17 bases lying between them.

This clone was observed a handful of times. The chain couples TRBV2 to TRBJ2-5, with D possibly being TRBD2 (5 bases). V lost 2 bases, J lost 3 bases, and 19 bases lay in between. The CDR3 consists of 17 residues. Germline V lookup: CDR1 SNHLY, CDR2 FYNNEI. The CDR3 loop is CASSEFSAGPPEETQYF. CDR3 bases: TGTGCCAGCAGTGAATTTTCCGCGGGCCCCCCGGAAGAGACCCAGTACTTC.

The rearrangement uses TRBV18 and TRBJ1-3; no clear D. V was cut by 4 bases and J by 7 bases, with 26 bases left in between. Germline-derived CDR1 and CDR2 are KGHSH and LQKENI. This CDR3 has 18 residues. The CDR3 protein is CASSHTPALGPWKNTIYF. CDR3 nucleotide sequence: TGTGCCAGCTCACACACACCTGCTCTTGGCCCCTGGAAGAACACCATATATTTT. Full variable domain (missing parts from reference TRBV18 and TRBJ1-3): NAGVMQNPRHLVRRRGQEARLRCSPMKGHSHVYWYRQLPEEGLKFMVYLQKENIIDESGMPKERFSAEFPKEGPSILRIQQVVRGDSAAYFCASSHTPALGPWKNTIYFGEGSWLTVV.

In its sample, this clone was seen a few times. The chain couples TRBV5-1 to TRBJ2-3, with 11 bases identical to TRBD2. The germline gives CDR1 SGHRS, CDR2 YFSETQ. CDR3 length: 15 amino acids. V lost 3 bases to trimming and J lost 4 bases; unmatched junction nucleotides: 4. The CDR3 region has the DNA TGCGCCAGCAGCTCGGGACTAGCGGAGTCAGATACGCAGTATTTT. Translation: CASSSGLAESDTQYF.

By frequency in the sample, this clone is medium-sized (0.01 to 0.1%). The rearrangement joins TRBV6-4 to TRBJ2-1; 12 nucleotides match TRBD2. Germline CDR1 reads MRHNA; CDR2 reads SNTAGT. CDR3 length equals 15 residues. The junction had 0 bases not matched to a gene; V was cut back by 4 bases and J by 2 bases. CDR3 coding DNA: TGTGCCAGCAGTGGACTAGCGGGAGCCTACAATGAGCAGTTCTTC. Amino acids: CASSGLAGAYNEQFF.

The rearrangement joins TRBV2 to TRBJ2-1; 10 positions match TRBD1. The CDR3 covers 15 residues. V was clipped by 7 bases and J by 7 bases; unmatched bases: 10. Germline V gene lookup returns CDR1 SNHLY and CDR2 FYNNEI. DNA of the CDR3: TGTGCCAGCATGAGGGACAGGGGTGGATTGAATGAGCAGTTCTTC. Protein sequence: CASMRDRGGLNEQFF.

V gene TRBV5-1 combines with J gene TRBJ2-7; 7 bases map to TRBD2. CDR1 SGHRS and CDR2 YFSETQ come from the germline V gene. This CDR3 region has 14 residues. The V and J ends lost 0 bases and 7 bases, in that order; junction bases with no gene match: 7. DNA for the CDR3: TGCGCCAGCAGCTTGGCGGGATGGGGAGGGGAGCAGTACTTC. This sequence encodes CASSLAGWGGEQYF.

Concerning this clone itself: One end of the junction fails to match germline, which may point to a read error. CDR3 in DNA: TGTGCCAGCAGCGTAGCCCCAAACACTGAAACTTTCTTT. Its translation: CASSVAPNTETFF. This chain connects TRBV9 to TRBJ1-1, with D uncertain. Germline V gives CDR1 SGDLS, CDR2 YYNGEE. The CDR3 extends over 13 amino acids.

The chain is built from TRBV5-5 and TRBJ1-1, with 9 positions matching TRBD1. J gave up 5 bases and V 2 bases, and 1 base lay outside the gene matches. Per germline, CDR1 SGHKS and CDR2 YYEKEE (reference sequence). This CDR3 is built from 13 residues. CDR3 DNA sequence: TGTGCCAGCAGCTTCGACAGGGGGACTGAAGCTTTCTTT. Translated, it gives CASSFDRGTEAFF.

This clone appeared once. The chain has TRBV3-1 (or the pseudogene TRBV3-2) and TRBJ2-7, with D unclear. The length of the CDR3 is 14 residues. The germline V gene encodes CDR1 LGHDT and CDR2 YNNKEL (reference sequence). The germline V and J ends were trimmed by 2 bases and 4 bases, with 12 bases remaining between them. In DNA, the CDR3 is TGTGCCAGCAGCCAAACCCAAAACCTTTACGAGCAGTACTTC. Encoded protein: CASSQTQNLYEQYF.

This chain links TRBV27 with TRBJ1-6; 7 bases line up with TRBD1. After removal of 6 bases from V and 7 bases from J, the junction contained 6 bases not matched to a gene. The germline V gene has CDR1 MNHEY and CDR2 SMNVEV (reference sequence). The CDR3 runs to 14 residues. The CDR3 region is CASSSTGPNSPLHF. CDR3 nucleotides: TGTGCCAGCAGCTCGACAGGGCCCAATTCACCCCTCCACTTT.

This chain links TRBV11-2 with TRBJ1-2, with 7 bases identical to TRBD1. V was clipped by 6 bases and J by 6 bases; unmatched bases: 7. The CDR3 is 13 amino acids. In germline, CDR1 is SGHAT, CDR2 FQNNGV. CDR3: CASSPTGSDGYTF. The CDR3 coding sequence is TGTGCCAGCAGTCCGACAGGGTCGGATGGCTACACCTTC.

CDR3 nucleotides: TGTGCCAGTAGTATTGTAGGGGGCCCCTACGAGCAGTACTTC. It is translated as CASSIVGGPYEQYF. This chain joins TRBV19 and TRBJ2-7; 7 nucleotides line up with TRBD1. Looked up from germline, CDR1 is LNHDA and CDR2 is SQIVND (reference sequence). The CDR3 has 14 amino acids. V shed 3 bases, J shed 2 bases, and the junction held 4 bases outside the gene matches.